These 5 T cell receptor beta chains were sequenced from one sample in a study of shared T cell receptors in the human thymus. Data came from immunoSEQ multiplex PCR; TCRdb stores just in-frame clones and leaves some out. The sample comprises about 380,000 clones, 95% of which are singletons, and roughly 0.02% rests with the top ten. Sequencing input: thymocytes. These receptors all stem from a human donor.

This chain joins TRBV27 and TRBJ2-1, with TRBD2 matching 12 bases. The J segment lost 9 bases and the V segment lost 11 bases, leaving 20 bases of the junction unmatched. The length of the CDR3 is 17 residues. The germline gives CDR1 MNHEY, CDR2 SMNVEV (reference sequence). In nucleotides, the CDR3 is TGTGCCTCGGGGCGGACCCGACTAGCGGGAGAGTATGGTGAGCAGTTCTTC. The encoded protein is CASGRTRLAGEYGEQFF.

V and J are TRBV9 and TRBJ2-7, with a weak D call TRBD1 (5 bases). Germline CDR1 is SGDLS and CDR2 is YYNGEE. The CDR3 contains 13 residues. Trimming left V 0 bases short and J 2 bases short, with 6 bases between. CDR3 region: CASSVAGPYEQYF. CDR3 nucleotides: TGTGCCAGCAGCGTAGCAGGGCCCTACGAGCAGTACTTC.

This clone is a singleton in its sample. The chain uses TRBV2 and TRBJ1-2; D gene ambiguous. Trimming pared 1 base from V and 6 bases from J, leaving 18 bases between. Germline-derived CDR1 and CDR2 are SNHLY and FYNNEI. The CDR3 covers 16 residues. CDR3 in amino acids: CASSEEKIRQFDGYTF. DNA of the CDR3: TGTGCCAGCAGTGAAGAAAAAATCCGGCAGTTTGATGGCTACACCTTC.

The chain has TRBV7-2 and TRBJ2-3; D gene unclear. Looked up from germline, CDR1 is SGHTA and CDR2 is FQGNSA. This CDR3 is built from 14 residues. Deletions cut 3 bases from V and 4 bases from J, with 11 bases between. The CDR3 sequence: CASSFQAPADTQYF. As DNA, the CDR3 is TGTGCCAGCAGCTTCCAAGCGCCGGCAGATACGCAGTATTTT.

The CDR3 bases are TGTGCCAGCAGCCAAGACCGACGGGGGGCAGGTTATGGCTACACCTTC. Translated, it gives CASSQDRRGAGYGYTF. This rearrangement joins TRBV14 to TRBJ1-2; possible D gene TRBD1, 6 bases. Deletions cut 0 bases from V and 5 bases from J, with 16 bases between. CDR1 and CDR2 (germline): SGHDN, FVKESK. CDR3 length: 16 amino acids.